This entry lists 32 T cell receptor beta chains sequenced from one sample in a study of early T cells in non-severe SARS-CoV-2 infection. TCRdb processed the 5' RACE reads anew with MiXCR; each CDR3 protein has one entry. The sample lists tens of thousands of distinct CDR3 sequences; less than 5% were seen once. The sequenced sample was whole blood. These receptors were taken from an adult who was a healthcare worker with PCR-confirmed SARS-CoV-2 infection or an uninfected control (not recorded which).

This clonotype was counted many times. The chain has TRBV10-1 and TRBJ2-3; unclear D gene. CDR1 WNHNN and CDR2 SYGVQD come from the germline V gene (reference sequence). This CDR3 comprises 11 residues. V shed 6 bases and J shed 3 bases, with 4 bases lying between them. CDR3 DNA sequence: TGCGCCAGCAGGAAGACAGATACGCAGTATTTT. Translation: CASRKTDTQYF.

This clonotype was recorded a few times. This chain links TRBV12-3 or TRBV12-4 with TRBJ2-5; 9 bases align to TRBD2. The CDR3 has 15 residues. Trimming removed 2 bases from V and 3 bases from J; junction bases left unmatched: 4. The CDR3: CASSLLAGRKETQYF. For the CDR3, the DNA is TGTGCCAGCAGTTTACTAGCGGGACGGAAAGAGACCCAGTACTTC.

This clonotype was observed many times. This rearrangement joins TRBV30 to TRBJ1-2, with D perhaps matching TRBD1 (6 bases). Looked up from germline, CDR1 is GTSNPN and CDR2 is SVGIG (reference sequence). V was pared by 6 bases and J by 9 bases, with 11 bases between. The CDR3 runs to 10 residues. CDR3: CACRTDRYTF. CDR3 DNA sequence: TGTGCCTGCCGGACAGACCGCTACACCTTC.

This clonotype appeared many times. The V gene is TRBV27, the J gene TRBJ1-2; 7 bases line up with TRBD1. Trimming removed 2 bases from V and 2 bases from J; junction bases left unmatched: 5. Germline-derived CDR1 and CDR2 are MNHEY and SMNVEV (reference sequence). The CDR3 spans 15 residues. The CDR3 nucleotides are TGTGCCAGCAGTTTACGGAGGGACAGAAACTATGGCTACACCTTC. Translation: CASSLRRDRNYGYTF.

A few counts support this clonotype. This chain links TRBV3-1 with TRBJ1-6, with D maybe TRBD1 (5 bases). This CDR3 contains 16 residues. Germline assignment: CDR1 LGHDT and CDR2 YNNKEL (reference sequence). V dropped 4 bases and J dropped 7 bases, with 17 bases sitting between them. CDR3 region: CASSPSGYGSNSPLHF. CDR3 bases: TGTGCCAGCAGCCCTTCAGGGTACGGTTCGAATTCACCCCTCCACTTT.

This clonotype was counted many times. The chain carries TRBV20-1 and TRBJ2-7; the match to TRBD1 covers 9 bases. In germline, CDR1 is DFQATT, CDR2 SNEGSKA (reference sequence). The CDR3 consists of 16 residues. Unmatched junction bases numbered 6, after V lost 0 bases and J lost 0 bases. CDR3 nucleotide sequence: TGCAGTGCTAGAGATCCCCGGGACAGGGCCTCCTACGAGCAGTACTTC. It encodes CSARDPRDRASYEQYF.

This clonotype showed up many times. The J gene is TRBJ1-6, the V gene TRBV18; 10 bases map to TRBD1. J was trimmed by 5 bases and V by 2 bases; bases with no gene match: 6. Per germline, CDR1 KGHSH and CDR2 LQKENI. The length of the CDR3 is 17 residues. The CDR3 region has the DNA TGTGCCAGCTCACCAATGGGACAGGGGCATCATAATTCACCCCTCCACTTT. Its protein product is CASSPMGQGHHNSPLHF.

This clonotype was observed at least ten times. The rearrangement uses TRBV7-8 and TRBJ2-7; TRBD1 agrees at 8 bases. The CDR3 consists of 18 residues. V shed 2 bases, J shed 6 bases, and the junction held 18 bases outside the gene matches. From germline, CDR1 is SGHVS and CDR2 FQNEAQ. CDR3 residues: CASSLFGAQETGEAEQYF. The CDR3 DNA sequence: TGTGCCAGCAGCTTATTTGGAGCGCAGGAGACAGGGGAAGCCGAGCAGTACTTC.

This clonotype was detected ten times or more. V is TRBV12-3 or TRBV12-4 and J is TRBJ1-2; D perhaps matches TRBD1 (6 bases). The CDR3 extends over 17 amino acids. The V gene lost 4 bases and the J gene lost 2 bases, with 20 bases spanning the gap. CDR3 sequence reads: CASSSWGGLAANYGYTF. In nucleotides, the CDR3 is TGTGCCAGCAGTTCGTGGGGGGGGCTAGCGGCGAACTATGGCTACACCTTC.

This clonotype was counted between two and nine times. This chain connects TRBV7-2 to TRBJ2-7; the D gene is possibly TRBD2 (5 bases). The germline V gene encodes CDR1 SGHTA and CDR2 FQGNSA. V was trimmed by 5 bases and J by 12 bases, leaving 23 bases between them. The CDR3 loop spans 14 amino acids. The DNA of the CDR3 is TGTGCCAGCAGCCCTAATCCGGGATCAGGAACGACGTACTTC. As protein: CASSPNPGSGTTYF.

This clonotype has a count of ten or more. This rearrangement joins TRBV19 to TRBJ1-5; D is ambiguous. The germline CDR1 and CDR2 sequences are LNHDA and SQIVND (reference sequence). The CDR3 extends over 15 amino acids. The V gene lost 3 bases and the J gene lost 0 bases, with 9 bases spanning the gap. Here the CDR3 reads CASSIGTHSNQPQHF. CDR3 nucleotide sequence: TGTGCCAGTAGTATCGGAACACATAGCAATCAGCCCCAGCATTTT.

The table lists this clonotype with a few counts. The V and J genes are TRBV20-1 and TRBJ2-7, with D perhaps matching TRBD2 (5 bases). Between the trimmed V and J ends, which lost 6 bases and 1 base, there was a span of 13 bases. The CDR3 is 13 amino acids. Germline V CDR1 and CDR2: DFQATT, SNEGSKA (reference sequence). Here the CDR3 DNA reads TGCAGTGCGCAATTTCCGGGATCCTACGAGCAGTACTTC. This encodes CSAQFPGSYEQYF.

Many counts were recorded for this clonotype. This chain links TRBV7-9 with TRBJ2-7, with 7 positions matching TRBD1. V was pared by 1 base and J by 5 bases, with 8 bases of the junction left unmatched. The length of the CDR3 is 15 residues. The germline V gene has CDR1 SEHNR and CDR2 FQNEAQ (reference sequence). The CDR3 sequence: CASSLEFAGGNEQYF. The CDR3 nucleotides are TGTGCCAGCAGCTTAGAGTTCGCAGGGGGAAACGAGCAGTACTTC. Complete variable domain (other parts from reference TRBV7-9 and TRBJ2-7): DTGVSQNPRHKITKRGQNVTFRCDPISEHNRLYWYRQTLGQGPEFLTYFQNEAQLEKSRLLSDRFSAERPKGSFSTLEIQRTEQGDSAMYLCASSLEFAGGNEQYFGPGTRLTVT.

The gene calls are TRBV30 and TRBJ1-4; D is ambiguous. Deletions cut 2 bases from V and 6 bases from J, with 10 bases between. CDR1 and CDR2 (germline): GTSNPN, SVGIG (reference sequence). The CDR3 contains 13 residues. The CDR3 nucleotides read TGTGCCTGGAGTCGACGCCTAGATGAAAAACTGTTTTTT. Translating gives CAWSRRLDEKLFF.

This clonotype was recorded at least ten times. V usage is TRBV3-1 and J usage is TRBJ2-7; weak D call: TRBD1 (6 bases). The germline CDR1 and CDR2 sequences are LGHDT and YNNKEL (reference sequence). The CDR3 is 13 residues long. Trimming cost V 3 bases and J 5 bases, with 11 bases left between them. The CDR3 reads CASSQTGPHEQYF. CDR3 nucleotide sequence: TGTGCCAGCAGCCAGACAGGTCCTCACGAGCAGTACTTC.

This clonotype has ten or more counts. The rearrangement links TRBV30 to TRBJ1-1; perhaps TRBD1 as D (6 bases). Looked up from germline, CDR1 is GTSNPN and CDR2 is SVGIG (reference sequence). CDR3 size: 13 residues. The V and J ends lost 0 bases and 4 bases respectively, with 9 bases between them. The DNA of the CDR3 is TGTGCCTGGAGTGTAGGGGGGGTCACTGAAGCTTTCTTT. It codes for CAWSVGGVTEAFF.

Many counts were recorded for this clonotype. The CDR3 spells CASSPRAGKGSPLHF. The CDR3 region has the DNA TGTGCCAGCAGCCCGAGGGCAGGGAAGGGATCACCCCTCCACTTT. This sequence joins TRBV4-2 and TRBJ1-6; tentatively, D is TRBD1 (5 bases). Trimming pared 4 bases from V and 10 bases from J, leaving 17 bases between. The CDR3 is 15 amino acids. The germline V gene encodes CDR1 LGHNA and CDR2 YNFKEQ.

This rearrangement joins TRBV7-9 to TRBJ1-3; D unclear. Trimming pared 2 bases from V and 4 bases from J, leaving 3 bases between. From germline, CDR1 is SEHNR and CDR2 FQNEAQ (reference sequence). This CDR3 is 12 amino acids long. The CDR3 here is CASSLLGNTIYF. CDR3 sequence (DNA): TGTGCCAGCAGCTTACTGGGAAACACCATATATTTT.

Ten or more counts support this clonotype. The chain has TRBV28 and TRBJ1-2, with D uncertain. Germline CDR1 MDHEN, CDR2 SYDVKM. V was pared by 2 bases and J by 5 bases, with 15 bases between. The CDR3 totals 15 residues. The CDR3 is CASSLGSTREYGYTF. CDR3 nucleotide sequence: TGTGCCAGCAGTTTAGGGTCTACAAGAGAATATGGCTACACCTTC.

This clonotype has ten or more counts. The chain joins TRBV18 to TRBJ1-3; D possibly corresponds to TRBD1 (5 bases). Deletions cut 3 bases from V and 0 bases from J, with 15 bases between. This CDR3 region has 17 residues. Germline V lookup: CDR1 KGHSH, CDR2 LQKENI. CDR3 residues: CASSPSPGRTSGNTIYF. The CDR3 DNA is TGTGCCAGCTCACCGTCACCGGGACGGACCTCTGGAAACACCATATATTTT.

This clonotype was recorded at least ten times. The chain employs TRBV27 and TRBJ1-1; D gene ambiguous. Trimming shortened V by 6 bases and J by 3 bases, and 11 bases separated the two germline ends. The CDR3 runs to 13 residues. Per germline, CDR1 MNHEY and CDR2 SMNVEV (reference sequence). The CDR3 loop reads CASRRLWDTEAFF. As DNA, the CDR3 is TGTGCCAGCAGGAGACTTTGGGACACTGAAGCTTTCTTT.

This clonotype was seen many times. This chain connects TRBV12-3 or TRBV12-4 to TRBJ2-1; D not certain. Trimming cost V 5 bases and J 6 bases, with 5 bases left between them. There are 11 residues in the CDR3. CDR3 nucleotides: TGTGCCAGCAGTCCTATCAATGAGCAGTTCTTC. Encoded protein: CASSPINEQFF.

This clonotype was counted between two and nine times. The J gene is TRBJ2-2, the V gene TRBV12-3 or TRBV12-4, with D perhaps given as TRBD1 or TRBD2 (5 bases each). The ends were cut back, 5 bases at V and 4 bases at J, with 11 bases in the middle. This CDR3 has 14 amino acids. This chain's CDR3 is CASSPVGATGELFF. As DNA, the CDR3 is TGTGCCAGCAGTCCCGTCGGGGCCACCGGGGAGCTGTTTTTT.

This clonotype was seen repeatedly, ten times or more. This chain uses TRBV29-1 with TRBJ1-3, with D possibly being TRBD1 (6 bases). The CDR3 runs 15 residues. V lost 4 bases to trimming and J lost 2 bases, with 15 bases between them. Germline CDR1 reads SQVTM; CDR2 reads ANQGSEA. CDR3 region: CSVATGLGPGNTIYF. As DNA, the CDR3 is TGCAGCGTTGCGACAGGTTTAGGGCCTGGAAACACCATATATTTT.

In its sample, this clonotype was seen many times. This chain connects TRBV5-1 to TRBJ2-3, with D unresolved. V was cut by 4 bases and J by 0 bases, with 12 bases left in between. Germline assignment: CDR1 SGHRS and CDR2 YFSETQ. This CDR3 is 15 amino acids long. The CDR3 loop is CASSTDGTSTDTQYF. In DNA form, the CDR3 reads TGCGCCAGCAGCACCGACGGTACTAGCACAGATACGCAGTATTTT.

The table lists this clonotype with many counts. The rearrangement joins TRBV4-3 to TRBJ2-3; TRBD2 agrees at 12 bases. Germline CDR1 LGHNA, CDR2 YSLEER. This CDR3 has 20 residues. The V segment lost 0 bases and the J segment 4 bases; nucleotides outside the gene matches: 14. As DNA, the CDR3 is TGCGCCAGCAGCCAAGATAGGCTAGCGGGAGGGGATAGTTGGTCAGATACGCAGTATTTT. Its protein product is CASSQDRLAGGDSWSDTQYF.

Here the CDR3 DNA reads TGTGCCAGCAGCTCCCTCCTGACTAGCGGGGGGTACGAGCAGTACTTC. Translating it yields CASSSLLTSGGYEQYF. The chain carries TRBV28 and TRBJ2-7; 13 positions agree with TRBD2. This CDR3 comprises 16 residues. The germline V gene has CDR1 MDHEN and CDR2 SYDVKM. V trimming: 6 bases; J trimming: 4 bases; junction bases outside the gene matches: 9.

This clonotype appeared a few times. This chain uses TRBV20-1 with TRBJ2-1; TRBD2 matches 8 bases. V dropped 3 bases and J dropped 7; count of bases not matched to a gene: 11. The CDR3 is 15 residues long. Per germline, CDR1 DFQATT and CDR2 SNEGSKA (reference sequence). As DNA, the CDR3 is TGCAGTGCTAGGGATCGCGGGGGGCCGCGTAATGAGCAGTTCTTC. It codes for CSARDRGGPRNEQFF.

This clonotype has a count of ten or more. J is TRBJ1-3 and V is TRBV30; weak D call: TRBD1 (6 bases). Trimming shortened V by 3 bases and J by 5 bases, and 14 bases separated the two germline ends. CDR1 and CDR2 from the germline V gene are GTSNPN and SVGIG (reference sequence). This CDR3 spans 14 amino acids. Here the CDR3 reads CAWSLGQGRNTIYF. The CDR3 nucleotides read TGTGCCTGGAGCCTGGGGCAGGGGCGAAACACCATATATTTT.

This clonotype was seen more than once but under ten times. The chain combines TRBV4-3 with TRBJ2-7, with TRBD2 identical over 9 bases. V trimming: 3 bases; J trimming: 4 bases; junction bases outside the gene matches: 4. The CDR3 length is 14 residues. Germline-derived CDR1 and CDR2 are LGHNA and YSLEER. Here the CDR3 reads CASSHAGGPYEQYF. The CDR3 DNA follows: TGCGCCAGCAGCCATGCGGGAGGGCCTTACGAGCAGTACTTC.

This clonotype was seen more than once but under ten times. The J gene is TRBJ1-4, the V gene TRBV25-1, with 12 bases matching TRBD1. This CDR3 has 18 residues. Germline V gene lookup returns CDR1 MGHDK and CDR2 SYGVNS. V trimming: 5 bases; J trimming: 6 bases; junction bases outside the gene matches: 13. The CDR3 protein is CASSPGTGGAGSDEKLFF. CDR3 bases: TGTGCCAGCAGTCCCGGGACAGGGGGCGCCGGAAGCGATGAAAAACTGTTTTTT.

This clonotype has at least ten counts. At one boundary the junction diverges from the germline segment, which might be a read error. The chain uses TRBV7-2 and TRBJ2-2; no clear D gene. CDR3 size: 12 residues. Germline assignment: CDR1 SGHTA and CDR2 FQGNSA. The CDR3 DNA reads TGTGCCAGCAGCTTAACCGCTGCCCGGCCCCTTTTT. It codes for CASSLTAARPLF.